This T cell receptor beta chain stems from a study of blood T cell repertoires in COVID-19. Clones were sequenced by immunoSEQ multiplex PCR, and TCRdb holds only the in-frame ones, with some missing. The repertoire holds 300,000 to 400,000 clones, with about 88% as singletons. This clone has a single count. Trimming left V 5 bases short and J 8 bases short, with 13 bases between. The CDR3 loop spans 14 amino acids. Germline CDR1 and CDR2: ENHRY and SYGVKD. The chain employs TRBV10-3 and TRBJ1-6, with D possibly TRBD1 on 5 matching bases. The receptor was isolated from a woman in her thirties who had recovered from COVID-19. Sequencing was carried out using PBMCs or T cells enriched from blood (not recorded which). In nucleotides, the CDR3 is TGTGCCATCAGTCCGACGGGGGAGGATTCACCCCTCCACTTT. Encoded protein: CAISPTGEDSPLHF.